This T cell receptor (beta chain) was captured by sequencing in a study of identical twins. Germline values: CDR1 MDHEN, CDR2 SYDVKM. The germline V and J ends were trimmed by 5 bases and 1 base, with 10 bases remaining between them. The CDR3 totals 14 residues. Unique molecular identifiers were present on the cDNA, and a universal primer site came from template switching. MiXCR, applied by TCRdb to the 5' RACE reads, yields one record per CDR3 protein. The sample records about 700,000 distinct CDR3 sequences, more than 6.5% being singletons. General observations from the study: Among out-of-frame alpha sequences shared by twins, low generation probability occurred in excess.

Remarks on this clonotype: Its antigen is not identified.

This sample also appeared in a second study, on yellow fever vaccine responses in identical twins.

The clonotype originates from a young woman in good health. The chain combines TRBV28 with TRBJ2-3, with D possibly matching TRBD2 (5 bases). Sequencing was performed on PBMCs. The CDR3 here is CASSPPGGTDTQYF. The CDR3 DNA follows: TGTGCCAGCAGTCCCCCCGGGGGCACAGATACGCAGTATTTT.